The 9 T cell receptor beta chains presented below share a single source sample, sequenced in a study of blood T cell repertoires in COVID-19. TCRdb's copy holds only in-frame clones and misses some; the assay was immunoSEQ multiplex PCR. The profile shows approximately 280,000 clones, roughly 90% of them singletons. Source material: peripheral blood. These receptors all stem from a man aged 18 to 30 with active or convalescent COVID-19.

V is TRBV5-1 and J is TRBJ2-3; 9 nucleotides line up with TRBD2. The ends lost 0 bases at V and 5 bases at J; junction bases unmatched: 7. This CDR3 contains 16 residues. Looked up from germline, CDR1 is SGHRS and CDR2 is YFSETQ. The CDR3 here is CASSLGRGGRGDTQYF. The CDR3 DNA follows: TGCGCCAGCAGCTTGGGGCGGGGGGGCCGTGGAGATACGCAGTATTTT.

The chain carries TRBV6-2 or TRBV6-3 and TRBJ1-6, with 9 bases identical to TRBD1. CDR3 length equals 16 residues. The V and J ends lost 4 bases and 4 bases, in that order; junction bases with no gene match: 5. Germline V gives CDR1 MNHEY, CDR2 SVGEGT. The CDR3 DNA reads as TGTGCCAGCAGTTTTACCGGGACAGGGTATAATTCACCCCTCCACTTT. Amino acid sequence: CASSFTGTGYNSPLHF.

The V gene is TRBV7-2, the J gene TRBJ1-1; D perhaps matches TRBD1 (6 bases). The germline V and J ends were trimmed by 1 base and 4 bases, with 10 bases remaining between them. CDR1 is SGHTA and CDR2 is FQGNSA in the germline V gene. This CDR3 spans 14 amino acids. For the CDR3, the DNA is TGTGCCAGCAGCTTAGGGACAGTGGGCACTGAAGCTTTCTTT. It translates to CASSLGTVGTEAFF. The complete variable domain, with remaining parts taken from reference TRBV7-2 and TRBJ1-1, reads GAGVSQSPSNKVTEKGKDVELRCDPISGHTALYWYRQSLGQGLEFLIYFQGNSAPDKSGLPSDRFSAERTGGSVSTLTIQRTQQEDSAVYLCASSLGTVGTEAFFGQGTRLTVV.

The chain employs TRBV4-2 and TRBJ2-7, with TRBD2 as a possible D gene (6 bases). CDR3 length equals 15 residues. Germline CDR1 LGHNA, CDR2 YNFKEQ. Trimming left V 6 bases short and J 1 base short, with 16 bases between. CDR3 coding DNA: TGTGCCAGCAGTCCAGAAGCGGGTATTTCCTACGAGCAGTACTTC. Translating it yields CASSPEAGISYEQYF.

The chain couples TRBV19 to TRBJ1-5; 7 positions match TRBD1. The V gene's germline CDR1 is LNHDA and CDR2 SQIVND (reference sequence). The CDR3 is made up of 16 amino acids. V lost 6 bases to trimming and J lost 2 bases; unmatched junction nucleotides: 10. The CDR3, as DNA: TGTGCCAGTAGATTGACAGGGTCCGGTGGCAATCAGCCCCAGCATTTT. It translates to CASRLTGSGGNQPQHF. The whole variable domain, filled in from reference TRBV19 and TRBJ1-5, reads DGGITQSPKYLFRKEGQNVTLSCEQNLNHDAMYWYRQDPGQGLRLIYYSQIVNDFQKGDIAEGYSVSREKKESFPLTVTSAQKNPTAFYLCASRLTGSGGNQPQHFGDGTRLSIL.

This chain links TRBV20-1 with TRBJ1-2; D call uncertain. V lost 3 bases and J lost 6, with 8 bases in between. This CDR3 spans 11 amino acids. CDR1 and CDR2 (germline): DFQATT, SNEGSKA (reference sequence). This CDR3 is CSASSQNGYTF. CDR3 sequence (DNA): TGCAGTGCTAGTTCTCAGAATGGCTACACCTTC.

The chain is built from TRBV5-4 and TRBJ2-7; 8 nucleotides line up with TRBD2. This CDR3 spans 14 amino acids. J was trimmed by 2 bases and V by 2 bases; bases with no gene match: 3. Germline V gene sequence: CDR1 SGHNT, CDR2 YYREEE (reference sequence). The CDR3 DNA reads as TGTGCCAGCAGCTTCCGCGGGGGGCCCTACGAGCAGTACTTC. Its protein is CASSFRGGPYEQYF.

In DNA, the CDR3 is TGCGCCAGCAGCTCTACGGGAGGGGACACTGAAGCTTTCTTT. Its translation: CASSSTGGDTEAFF. This chain links TRBV4-1 with TRBJ1-1, with D perhaps matching TRBD1 (5 bases). The CDR3 is made up of 14 amino acids. V was shortened by 5 bases and J by 3 bases, with 13 bases between the two germline ends. The germline CDR1 and CDR2 sequences are MGHRA and YSYEKL.

The V and J genes are TRBV9 and TRBJ1-3, with D hard to call. V dropped 0 bases and J dropped 0 bases, with 4 bases sitting between them. Germline V gene lookup returns CDR1 SGDLS and CDR2 YYNGEE. This CDR3 is built from 14 residues. The CDR3 DNA reads TGTGCCAGCAGCGTAGCTTTCTCTGGAAACACCATATATTTT. Translation gives CASSVAFSGNTIYF. The entire variable domain, with the rest obtained from reference TRBV9 and TRBJ1-3, is as follows: DSGVTQTPKHLITATGQRVTLRCSPRSGDLSVYWYQQSLDQGLQFLIQYYNGEERAKGNILERFSAQQFPDLHSELNLSSLELGDSALYFCASSVAFSGNTIYFGEGSWLTVV.